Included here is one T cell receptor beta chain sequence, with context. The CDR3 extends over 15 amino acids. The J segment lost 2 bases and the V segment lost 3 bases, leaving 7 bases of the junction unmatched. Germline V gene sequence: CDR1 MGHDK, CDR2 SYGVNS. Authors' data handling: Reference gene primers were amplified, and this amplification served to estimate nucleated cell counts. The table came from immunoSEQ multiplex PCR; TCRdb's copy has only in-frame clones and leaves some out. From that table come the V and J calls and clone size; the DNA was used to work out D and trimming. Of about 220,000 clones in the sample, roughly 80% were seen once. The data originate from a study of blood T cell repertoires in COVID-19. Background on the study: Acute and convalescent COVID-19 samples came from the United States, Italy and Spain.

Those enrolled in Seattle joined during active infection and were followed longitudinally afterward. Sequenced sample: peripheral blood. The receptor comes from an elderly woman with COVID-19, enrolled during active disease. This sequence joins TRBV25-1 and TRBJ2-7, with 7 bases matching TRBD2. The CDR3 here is CASSDEGGPTYEQYF. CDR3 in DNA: TGTGCCAGCAGTGACGAGGGAGGGCCAACCTACGAGCAGTACTTC.